This T cell receptor (beta chain) was captured by sequencing in a study of T cells in Graves' hyperthyroidism and ophthalmopathy. CDR3 length equals 13 residues. The V gene's germline CDR1 is GTSNPN and CDR2 SVGIG (reference sequence). Trimming shortened V by 6 bases and J by 8 bases, and 16 bases separated the two germline ends. Amplification targeted TCR beta CDR3 regions from RNA transcripts. HTBI primers were the set used in a first-round RT-PCR of the TCR CDR3. TCRdb used MiXCR to reprocess the multiplex PCR reads, holding one entry per CDR3 protein. Found here are hundreds of thousands of distinct CDR3 sequences, roughly a fifth of them singletons; the top ten hold 35% to 45%. This clonotype has only a few counts.

This clonotype was sampled from a man in his fifties with Graves' ophthalmopathy. The V and J genes are TRBV30 and TRBJ1-4, with D hard to call. The sequenced sample was blood. CDR3 sequence (DNA): TGTGCCTGCCGGTCGGTGGGCCTCGAAAAACTGTTTTTT. It is translated as CACRSVGLEKLFF.